These 5 T cell receptor beta chains share one sample of origin, sequenced in a study of T cell changes during pregnancy in multiple sclerosis. TCRdb keeps only in-frame clones here, not all; method: immunoSEQ multiplex PCR. The data contain 35,000 to 45,000 clones, 75% to 95% of them seen just once; the ten biggest clones take up 0.5%. Sequencing used CD4+ T cells from peripheral blood mononuclear cells, obtained in the second trimester of pregnancy. Every receptor here comes from a female donor in good health, enrolled as a control in a pregnancy study.

This clone appeared a few times. CDR3 residues: CASSLGLQVTDTQYF. The CDR3 nucleotides are TGTGCCAGCAGCTTAGGGCTCCAGGTTACAGATACGCAGTATTTT. This chain connects TRBV11-2 to TRBJ2-3; D is undetermined. Germline CDR1 and CDR2: SGHAT and FQNNGV. The CDR3 is 15 residues long. Between the trimmed V and J ends, which lost 1 base and 3 bases, there was a span of 11 bases.

The chain links TRBV29-1 to TRBJ2-1, with D unresolved. The CDR3 spans 10 residues. The V gene lost 6 bases and the J gene lost 10 bases, with 10 bases spanning the gap. The germline CDR1 and CDR2 sequences are SQVTM and ANQGSEA. For the CDR3, the DNA is TGCAGCGTGGCTCAGTCCGAGCAGTTCTTC. It specifies CSVAQSEQFF.

The J gene is TRBJ2-5, the V gene TRBV7-9; the D gene is possibly TRBD2 (6 bases). Germline CDR1 and CDR2: SEHNR and FQNEAQ (reference sequence). The CDR3 spans 14 residues. Trimming left V 5 bases short and J 5 bases short, with 15 bases between. CDR3 in DNA: TGTGCCAGCAGCCGGAGGGCGGGCGGGGAGACCCAGTACTTC. This gives the protein CASSRRAGGETQYF. Full variable domain (outside the CDR3, taken from reference TRBV7-9 and TRBJ2-5): DTGVSQNPRHKITKRGQNVTFRCDPISEHNRLYWYRQTLGQGPEFLTYFQNEAQLEKSRLLSDRFSAERPKGSFSTLEIQRTEQGDSAMYLCASSRRAGGETQYFGPGTRLLVL.

This chain links TRBV14 with TRBJ2-7; D possibly corresponds to TRBD1 (6 bases). CDR3 length equals 15 residues. Trimming removed 4 bases at V and 7 bases at J, with 20 bases between. In germline, CDR1 is SGHDN, CDR2 FVKESK. The CDR3 here is CASSPGELGAWEQYF. The CDR3 DNA is TGTGCCAGCAGCCCCGGAGAGTTGGGGGCTTGGGAGCAGTACTTC.

This chain joins TRBV7-2 and TRBJ1-2; D ambiguous. The length of the CDR3 is 11 residues. The V end was cut by 2 bases, the J end by 8 bases, with 6 bases between. Per the germline V gene, CDR1 is SGHTA and CDR2 is FQGNSA. CDR3 in DNA: TGTGCCAGCAGCTTAAACTGGGGCTACACCTTC. Translated: CASSLNWGYTF.